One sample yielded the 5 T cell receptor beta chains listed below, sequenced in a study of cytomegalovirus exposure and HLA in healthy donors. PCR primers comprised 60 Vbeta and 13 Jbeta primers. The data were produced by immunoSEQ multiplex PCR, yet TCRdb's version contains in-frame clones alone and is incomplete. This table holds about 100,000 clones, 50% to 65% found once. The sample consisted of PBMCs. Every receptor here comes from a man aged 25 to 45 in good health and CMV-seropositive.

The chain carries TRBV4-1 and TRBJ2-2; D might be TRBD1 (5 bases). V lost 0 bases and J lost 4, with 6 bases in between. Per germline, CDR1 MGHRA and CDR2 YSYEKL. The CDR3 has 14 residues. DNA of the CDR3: TGCGCCAGCAGCCAAGAAGGGGCCACCGGGGAGCTGTTTTTT. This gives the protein CASSQEGATGELFF.

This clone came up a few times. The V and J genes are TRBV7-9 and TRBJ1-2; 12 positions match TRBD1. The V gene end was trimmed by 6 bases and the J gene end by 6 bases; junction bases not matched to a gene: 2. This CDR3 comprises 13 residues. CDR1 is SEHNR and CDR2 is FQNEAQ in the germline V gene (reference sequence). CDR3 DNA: TGTGCCAGCAGGGGACAGGGGGCGAATGGCTACACCTTC. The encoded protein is CASRGQGANGYTF.

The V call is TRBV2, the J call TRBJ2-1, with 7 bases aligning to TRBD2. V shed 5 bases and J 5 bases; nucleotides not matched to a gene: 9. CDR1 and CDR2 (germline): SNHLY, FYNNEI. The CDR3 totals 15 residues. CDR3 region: CASSPNGGGHNEQFF. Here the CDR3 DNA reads TGTGCCAGCAGTCCTAACGGCGGGGGTCACAATGAGCAGTTCTTC.

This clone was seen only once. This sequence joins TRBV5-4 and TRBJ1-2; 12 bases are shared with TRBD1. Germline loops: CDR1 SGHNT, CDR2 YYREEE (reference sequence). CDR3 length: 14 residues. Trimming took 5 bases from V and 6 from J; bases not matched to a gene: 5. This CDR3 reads CASREGQGADGYTF. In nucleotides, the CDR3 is TGTGCCAGCAGGGAGGGACAGGGGGCAGATGGCTACACCTTC.

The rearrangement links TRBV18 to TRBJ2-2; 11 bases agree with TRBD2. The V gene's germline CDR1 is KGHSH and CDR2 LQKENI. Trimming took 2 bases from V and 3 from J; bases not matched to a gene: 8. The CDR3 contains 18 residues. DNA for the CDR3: TGTGCCAGCTCACCAAGCCTAGCGGGGGGTGCCGACACCGGGGAGCTGTTTTTT. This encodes CASSPSLAGGADTGELFF. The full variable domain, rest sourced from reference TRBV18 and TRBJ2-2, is NAGVMQNPRHLVRRRGQEARLRCSPMKGHSHVYWYRQLPEEGLKFMVYLQKENIIDESGMPKERFSAEFPKEGPSILRIQQVVRGDSAAYFCASSPSLAGGADTGELFFGEGSRLTVL.